This entry describes one TCR beta chain. The protocol was immunoSEQ multiplex PCR, while the TCRdb copy is restricted to in-frame clones and leaves out a portion. The sample has about 150,000 clones; roughly 82% are singletons. In germline, CDR1 is SGHVS, CDR2 FQNEAQ. Trimming removed 3 bases from V and 7 bases from J; junction bases left unmatched: 12. The CDR3 runs 16 residues. The data derive from a study of blood T cell repertoires in COVID-19. Overall study context: Spain, Italy and the United States supplied samples that represented acute and convalescent COVID-19. Sources were T cells, B-cell-depleted T cells, or PBMCs; the material itself was cDNA or gDNA.

The receptor was isolated from a woman between 50 and 59 years old with acute or convalescent COVID-19. The sample consisted of peripheral blood. The chain couples TRBV7-8 to TRBJ2-1; 7 nucleotides align to TRBD1. The CDR3 loop reads CASSLDRNRGENEQFF. The CDR3 coding sequence is TGTGCCAGCAGCTTGGATAGAAACAGGGGAGAGAATGAGCAGTTCTTC.